The 32 T cell receptor beta chains listed next were all sequenced from one sample in a study of blood T cell repertoires in COVID-19. Repertoires were generated with immunoSEQ multiplex PCR, while TCRdb's copy carries only in-frame clones and drops some. Seen here are fewer than 300,000 clones, around 90% observed once, and the top ten hold 0.95% to 1.2%. Sequencing used PBMCs or T cells enriched from blood (not recorded which). The receptor source for this set is a woman aged 30 to 39 who had recovered from COVID-19.

The chain is built from TRBV28 and TRBJ2-5; 9 bases are a match to TRBD2. Germline CDR1 and CDR2: MDHEN and SYDVKM. The V segment lost 11 bases and the J segment 5 bases; nucleotides outside the gene matches: 12. The CDR3 has 14 residues. The CDR3: CAWSPSGERETQYF. The CDR3 bases are TGTGCCTGGTCCCCTAGCGGGGAGAGGGAGACCCAGTACTTC.

Only one count was recorded for this clone. V and J are TRBV9 and TRBJ2-1; TRBD2 is a possible D gene (6 bases). This CDR3 contains 15 residues. V lost 4 bases, J lost 7 bases, and 18 bases lay in between. Germline V gene sequence: CDR1 SGDLS, CDR2 YYNGEE. Written as DNA, the CDR3 is TGTGCCAGCAGCCCCCGATTACTAAGCGGGAATGAGCAGTTCTTC. Translating gives CASSPRLLSGNEQFF.

This clone is a singleton in its sample. The gene calls are TRBV28 and TRBJ2-7, with 8 bases aligning to TRBD2. V shed 3 bases, J shed 4 bases, and the junction held 5 bases outside the gene matches. Germline V CDR1 and CDR2: MDHEN, SYDVKM. This CDR3 has 14 residues. This CDR3 reads CASSLGGRLYEQYF. The CDR3 DNA sequence: TGTGCCAGCAGTTTGGGCGGGAGGCTTTACGAGCAGTACTTC.

About this clone: Relative to the germline gene, one junction end is altered; a read error may explain this. The chain carries TRBV3-1 (or the pseudogene TRBV3-2) and TRBJ2-7, with TRBD1 matching 7 bases. This CDR3 comprises 12 residues. Germline CDR1 is LGHDT and CDR2 is YNNKEL (reference sequence). The CDR3 DNA follows: TGTGCCAGCAGCCAAACACAGGGGCTCCTTAACTTC. It translates to CASSQTQGLLNF.

The CDR3 loop reads CASSARGYSNQPQHF. Written as DNA, the CDR3 is TGTGCCAGCAGTGCCAGGGGATATAGCAATCAGCCCCAGCATTTT. V gene TRBV28 combines with J gene TRBJ1-5, with D tentatively TRBD1 (6 bases). Per the germline V gene, CDR1 is MDHEN and CDR2 is SYDVKM. V lost 5 bases, J lost 0 bases, and 11 bases lay in between. The CDR3 consists of 15 residues.

Here the CDR3 reads CASRQDGGELFF. CDR3 DNA sequence: TGCGCCAGCAGACAGGATGGCGGGGAGCTGTTTTTT. The V and J genes are TRBV5-1 and TRBJ2-2, with D possibly matching TRBD1 (5 bases). CDR1 and CDR2 (germline): SGHRS, YFSETQ. Deletions cut 5 bases from V and 7 bases from J, with 9 bases between. The CDR3 is 12 amino acids.

V and J are TRBV27 and TRBJ1-1; TRBD1 matches at 8 bases. V shed 5 bases, J shed 6 bases, and the junction held 11 bases outside the gene matches. The CDR3 is made up of 15 amino acids. Germline CDR1 reads MNHEY; CDR2 reads SMNVEV (reference sequence). CDR3 region: CASSLATGVRAEAFF. In DNA, the CDR3 is TGTGCCAGCAGTCTGGCGACAGGGGTGAGAGCTGAAGCTTTCTTT.

The chain recombines TRBV27 with TRBJ1-5, with TRBD1 matching over 8 bases. This CDR3 has 13 residues. Germline V gene sequence: CDR1 MNHEY, CDR2 SMNVEV (reference sequence). The V and J ends lost 5 bases and 6 bases, in that order; junction bases with no gene match: 3. The CDR3 DNA reads TGTGCCAGCAGTCCAGACAGGGGTCAGCCCCAGCATTTT. This gives the protein CASSPDRGQPQHF.

The chain carries TRBV7-8 and TRBJ1-1; 10 nucleotides line up with TRBD1. V lost 0 bases, J lost 5 bases, and 3 bases stayed unmatched. The CDR3 is 15 residues long. CDR1 and CDR2 (germline): SGHVS, FQNEAQ. The CDR3 region has the DNA TGTGCCAGCAGCTTAGCCGGGACAGGGGTTACTGAAGCTTTCTTT. It is translated as CASSLAGTGVTEAFF.

This clone was observed many times. V is TRBV6-1 and J is TRBJ2-1; 9 nucleotides match TRBD1. CDR3 length: 16 amino acids. V dropped 0 bases and J dropped 9; count of bases not matched to a gene: 9. Germline V gene sequence: CDR1 MNHNS, CDR2 SASEGT. The CDR3 protein is CASSEASGTGGFEQFF. CDR3 DNA: TGTGCCAGCAGTGAAGCATCAGGAACAGGGGGCTTTGAGCAGTTCTTC.

This clone was found once. This chain's CDR3 is CATSRNDRGGETQYF. CDR3 in DNA: TGTGCCACCAGCAGAAATGACAGGGGAGGAGAGACCCAGTACTTC. The rearrangement uses TRBV15 and TRBJ2-5, with TRBD1 identical over 8 bases. Trimming took 2 bases from V and 4 from J; bases not matched to a gene: 6. Germline V gene sequence: CDR1 LNHNV, CDR2 YYDKDF (reference sequence). This CDR3 region has 15 residues.

This chain connects TRBV7-9 to TRBJ2-4; possible D gene TRBD1, 6 bases. The CDR3 has 16 amino acids. With 5 bases removed from V and 6 bases from J, the gap between germline ends came to 20 bases. Germline CDR1 and CDR2: SEHNR and FQNEAQ (reference sequence). CDR3 nucleotide sequence: TGTGCCAGCAGCCCGTCAGGGGCCCTAGCTGGAAACATTCAGTACTTC. Translation gives CASSPSGALAGNIQYF.

The chain uses TRBV30 and TRBJ1-4; 7 nucleotides match TRBD1. The CDR3 has 14 amino acids. CDR1 and CDR2 from the germline V gene are GTSNPN and SVGIG (reference sequence). V dropped 5 bases and J dropped 4; count of bases not matched to a gene: 7. The CDR3 nucleotides are TGTGCCTGGGGGAGGGGGCTGGGTAATGAAAAACTGTTTTTT. Protein product: CAWGRGLGNEKLFF.

The chain links TRBV6-5 to TRBJ1-6; TRBD1 is a possible D gene (6 bases). Germline V lookup: CDR1 MNHEY, CDR2 SVGAGI. V lost 6 bases to trimming and J lost 7 bases, with 13 bases between them. This CDR3 is built from 14 residues. Written as DNA, the CDR3 is TGTGCCAGCAGCCAAATCCAGGGGAATTCACCCCTCCACTTT. It specifies CASSQIQGNSPLHF.

V is TRBV6-5 and J is TRBJ2-1, with TRBD2 identical over 13 bases. The CDR3 spans 15 residues. J gave up 7 bases and V 6 bases, and 6 bases lay outside the gene matches. In germline, CDR1 is MNHEY, CDR2 SVGAGI. The CDR3 DNA follows: TGTGCCAGCAGACTCGGACTAGCGGGAGCGAATGAGCAGTTCTTC. Its translation is CASRLGLAGANEQFF.

In its sample, this clone was seen many times. V and J are TRBV5-1 and TRBJ2-5, with D possibly TRBD1 on 6 matching bases. V lost 5 bases and J 2 bases, leaving 10 bases between the germline ends. Germline V lookup: CDR1 SGHRS, CDR2 YFSETQ. This CDR3 is 13 amino acids long. The CDR3 nucleotides are TGCGCCAGCAGAGTGGGGGCTCAAGAGACCCAGTACTTC. Translated: CASRVGAQETQYF.

Here the CDR3 reads CASSQDRGDYGYTF. As DNA, the CDR3 is TGTGCCAGCAGCCAAGACAGGGGCGACTATGGCTACACCTTC. The rearrangement links TRBV4-2 to TRBJ1-2; TRBD1 is a possible D gene (6 bases). In germline, CDR1 is LGHNA, CDR2 YNFKEQ. Trimming removed 0 bases at V and 3 bases at J, with 8 bases between. This CDR3 contains 14 residues.

The chain uses TRBV7-3 and TRBJ2-3; 8 bases match TRBD1. Germline-derived CDR1 and CDR2 are SGHTA and FQGTGA. This CDR3 is 15 amino acids long. The trim removed 5 bases at V and 4 bases at J, leaving 8 bases unmatched. The CDR3 loop reads CASSRTGFSSDTQYF. CDR3 DNA sequence: TGTGCCAGCAGCAGGACAGGGTTTTCCTCAGATACGCAGTATTTT.

J is TRBJ2-1 and V is TRBV7-9; 9 bases map to TRBD2. V was clipped by 3 bases and J by 3 bases; unmatched bases: 6. Germline assignment: CDR1 SEHNR and CDR2 FQNEAQ (reference sequence). The CDR3 loop spans 16 amino acids. The CDR3 nucleotides are TGTGCCAGCAGCTTTATAGCGGGAGCACACTACAATGAGCAGTTCTTC. This gives the protein CASSFIAGAHYNEQFF.

This clone was seen a few times. The chain links TRBV9 to TRBJ2-1, with 14 positions matching TRBD2. Germline loops: CDR1 SGDLS, CDR2 YYNGEE. J lost 5 bases, V lost 4 bases, and 5 bases had no gene match. The length of the CDR3 is 16 residues. DNA of the CDR3: TGTGCCAGCAGCCCCCGACTAGCGGGAGGGAACAATGAGCAGTTCTTC. It codes for CASSPRLAGGNNEQFF.

This sequence joins TRBV30 and TRBJ2-1; 9 nucleotides align to TRBD1. The CDR3 contains 16 residues. V dropped 3 bases and J dropped 5; count of bases not matched to a gene: 11. Germline V lookup: CDR1 GTSNPN, CDR2 SVGIG (reference sequence). CDR3 region: CAWRPPGQGIDNEQFF. CDR3 nucleotides: TGTGCCTGGAGGCCCCCGGGACAGGGAATTGACAATGAGCAGTTCTTC.

This clone was observed once. The rearrangement joins TRBV9 to TRBJ2-3, with 14 bases fitting TRBD2. The junction had 3 bases not matched to a gene; V was cut back by 3 bases and J by 3 bases. Germline assignment: CDR1 SGDLS and CDR2 YYNGEE. The CDR3 covers 16 residues. This chain's CDR3 is CASSARLAGGTDTQYF. As DNA, the CDR3 is TGTGCCAGCAGCGCAAGACTAGCGGGAGGGACAGATACGCAGTATTTT.

The chain carries TRBV24-1 and TRBJ2-5; TRBD2 agrees at 7 bases. CDR1 is KGHDR, CDR2 SFDVKD, per germline. The CDR3 is made up of 15 amino acids. J gave up 2 bases and V 4 bases, and 6 bases lay outside the gene matches. The CDR3 is CATSETLAVQETQYF. The CDR3 DNA follows: TGTGCCACCAGTGAAACCCTAGCGGTTCAAGAGACCCAGTACTTC.

This chain joins TRBV6-5 and TRBJ1-5; 7 bases fit TRBD1. The CDR3 runs 13 residues. CDR1 is MNHEY, CDR2 SVGAGI, per germline. The J segment lost 3 bases and the V segment lost 7 bases, leaving 3 bases of the junction unmatched. The CDR3 sequence: CASKTGPNQPQHF. CDR3 DNA sequence: TGTGCCAGCAAGACAGGGCCCAATCAGCCCCAGCATTTT.

The gene calls are TRBV5-6 and TRBJ2-2; the D is unclear. Germline CDR1 SGHDT, CDR2 YYEEEE. V was pared by 1 base and J by 2 bases, with 6 bases between. The CDR3 has 14 residues. The CDR3 nucleotides read TGTGCCAGCAGCTTGAACAGAAACACCGGGGAGCTGTTTTTT. Translation: CASSLNRNTGELFF.

This clone came up once. The chain carries TRBV11-2 and TRBJ1-1; tentative D call: TRBD1 (6 bases). Germline CDR1 and CDR2: SGHAT and FQNNGV. Trimming removed 7 bases from V and 1 base from J, with 13 bases in between. CDR3 length: 14 residues. CDR3 sequence reads: CASTATGTNTEAFF. CDR3 sequence (DNA): TGTGCCAGCACCGCTACAGGGACGAACACTGAAGCTTTCTTT.

A word on this clone: Other nucleotide sequences from this sample produce the same CDR3. V gene TRBV28 combines with J gene TRBJ2-2; a weak D match, TRBD2 (6 bases). The CDR3 is 18 amino acids. Between the trimmed V and J ends, which lost 1 base and 3 bases, there was a span of 18 bases. Germline-derived CDR1 and CDR2 are MDHEN and SYDVKM. This chain's CDR3 is CASSLLISGRAYTGELFF. For the CDR3, the DNA is TGTGCCAGCAGTTTATTGATTAGCGGAAGGGCATACACCGGGGAGCTGTTTTTT.

The chain joins TRBV27 to TRBJ1-6; 12 bases match TRBD1. Germline values: CDR1 MNHEY, CDR2 SMNVEV (reference sequence). There are 17 residues in the CDR3. With V trimmed by 6 bases and J by 12 bases, 15 bases remained unmatched. The CDR3 reads CASSAGTGGFGMRPLHF. The DNA for the CDR3 is TGTGCCAGCAGCGCCGGGACAGGGGGCTTCGGTATGAGACCCCTCCACTTT.

The chain combines TRBV6-5 with TRBJ2-3; TRBD1 matches at 7 bases. The CDR3 consists of 15 residues. Germline V gives CDR1 MNHEY, CDR2 SVGAGI. V was pared by 2 bases and J by 4 bases, with 6 bases of the junction left unmatched. Here the CDR3 reads CASSYRRQGSDTQYF. The CDR3 DNA reads TGTGCCAGCAGTTACAGGAGACAGGGATCAGATACGCAGTATTTT.

The chain has TRBV9 and TRBJ2-3; 8 nucleotides align to TRBD2. The J segment lost 4 bases and the V segment lost 3 bases, leaving 7 bases of the junction unmatched. This CDR3 has 15 amino acids. Germline lookup yields CDR1 SGDLS and CDR2 YYNGEE. The CDR3 nucleotides read TGTGCCAGCAGCGAAGCGGGAGTTGGTGCAGATACGCAGTATTTT. This codes for CASSEAGVGADTQYF.

Notes on this clone: The junction departs from germline at one end; a sequencing error may be responsible. This chain joins TRBV7-7 and TRBJ2-1; 13 nucleotides agree with TRBD2. Germline V lookup: CDR1 SSHAT, CDR2 FNYEAQ (reference sequence). This CDR3 spans 15 amino acids. The CDR3 nucleotides read TGTGCTAGCAGCCAAGGACAGCCGGGACTAGCGGGACTGTTCTTC. It yields the protein CASSQGQPGLAGLFF.

DNA for the CDR3: TGTGCCAGCTCCCCCGGGGGTCTTAACTATGGCTACACCTTC. Protein product: CASSPGGLNYGYTF. V usage is TRBV28 and J usage is TRBJ1-2; tentative D call: TRBD1 (5 bases). CDR3 length: 14 residues. The V gene's germline CDR1 is MDHEN and CDR2 SYDVKM. Trimming left V 8 bases short and J 1 base short, with 14 bases between.